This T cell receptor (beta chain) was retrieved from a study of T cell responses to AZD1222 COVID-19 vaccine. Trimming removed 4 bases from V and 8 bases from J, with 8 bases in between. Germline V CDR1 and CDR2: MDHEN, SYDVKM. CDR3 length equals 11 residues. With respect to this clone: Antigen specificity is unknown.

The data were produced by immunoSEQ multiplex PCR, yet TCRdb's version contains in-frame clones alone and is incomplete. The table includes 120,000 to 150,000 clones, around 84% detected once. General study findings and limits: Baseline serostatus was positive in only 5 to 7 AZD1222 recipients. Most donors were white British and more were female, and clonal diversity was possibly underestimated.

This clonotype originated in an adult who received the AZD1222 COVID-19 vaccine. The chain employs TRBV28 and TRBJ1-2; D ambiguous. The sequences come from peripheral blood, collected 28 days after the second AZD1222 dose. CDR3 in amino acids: CASSSSGGYTF. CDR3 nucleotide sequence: TGTGCCAGCAGTTCCTCGGGCGGCTACACCTTC.